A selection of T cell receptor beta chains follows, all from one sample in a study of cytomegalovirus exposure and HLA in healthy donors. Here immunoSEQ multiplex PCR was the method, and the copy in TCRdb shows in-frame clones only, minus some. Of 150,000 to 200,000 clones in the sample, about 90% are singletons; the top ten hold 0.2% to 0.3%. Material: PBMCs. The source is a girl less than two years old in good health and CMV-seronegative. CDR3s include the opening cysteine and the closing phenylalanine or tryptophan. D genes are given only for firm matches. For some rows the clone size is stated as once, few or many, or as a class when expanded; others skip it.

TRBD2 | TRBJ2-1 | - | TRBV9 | TGTGCCAGCTCTCCCTGGGGGGGTGAGGGCTCCTACAATGAGCAGTTCTTC | CASSPWGGEGSYNEQFF
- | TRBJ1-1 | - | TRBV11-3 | TGTGCCAGCAGCTTAGCGACGACAGGAGGATTTTACACTGAAGCTTTCTTT | CASSLATTGGFYTEAFF
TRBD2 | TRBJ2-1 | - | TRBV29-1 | TGCAGCGTCGAACGGGGGGGACTAGCGGGAGACAATGAGCAGTTCTTC | CSVERGGLAGDNEQFF
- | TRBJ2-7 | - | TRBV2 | TGTGCCAGCATGACCTTCCTGACACCTTACGAGCAGTACTTC | CASMTFLTPYEQYF
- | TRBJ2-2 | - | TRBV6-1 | TGTGCCAGCAGTGCTACGAACACCGGGGAGCTGTTTTTT | CASSATNTGELFF
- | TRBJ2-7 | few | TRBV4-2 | TGTGCCAGCAGCCAATCGGACTCCGACTACTACGAGCAGTACTTC | CASSQSDSDYYEQYF
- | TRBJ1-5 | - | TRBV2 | TGTGCCAGCAGTGAAAGCGGGGGGAGCGGACAGCCCCAGCATTTT | CASSESGGSGQPQHF
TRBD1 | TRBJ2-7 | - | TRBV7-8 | TGTGCCAGCAGCTTTAACGTTTTACAGGGGGCCGACGAGCAGTACTTC | CASSFNVLQGADEQYF
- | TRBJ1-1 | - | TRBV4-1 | TGCGCCAGCAGCCAAGCGTCAGTTGGAGTGAACACTGAAGCTTTCTTT | CASSQASVGVNTEAFF
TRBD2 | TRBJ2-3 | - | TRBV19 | TGTGCCAGTAGTGACAGCGGGGGGCTGGGAGATACGCAGTATTTT | CASSDSGGLGDTQYF
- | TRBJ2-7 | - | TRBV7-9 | TGTGCCAGCAGCTTAATTCTACCCCACTACGAGCAGTACTTC | CASSLILPHYEQYF
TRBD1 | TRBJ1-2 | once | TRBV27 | TGTGCCAGCAGTTCCAAATCAGGGGGTACCGCCTTTAACTATGGCTACACCTTC | CASSSKSGGTAFNYGYTF
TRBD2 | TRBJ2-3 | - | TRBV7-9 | TGTTCCAGCCAGGGCGGGACTATCTATTCCACAGATACGCAGTATTTT | CSSQGGTIYSTDTQYF
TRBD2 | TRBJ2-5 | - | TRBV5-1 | TGCGCCAGCAGCCGGACTAGCGGGAGGGAGGCCTTCCAAGAGACCCAGTACTTC | CASSRTSGREAFQETQYF
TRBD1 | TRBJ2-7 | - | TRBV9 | TGTGCCAGCAGCGTAGGTCAGGGGGCATACGAGCAGTACTTC | CASSVGQGAYEQYF
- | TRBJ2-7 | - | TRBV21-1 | TGTGCCAGCATCCCAGGAGAGGGAGGAACCTACGAGCAGTACTTC | CASIPGEGGTYEQYF
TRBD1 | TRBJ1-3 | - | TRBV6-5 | TGTGCCAGCAGTTCCGCCGGGACAGGGGGAAACACCATATATTTT | CASSSAGTGGNTIYF
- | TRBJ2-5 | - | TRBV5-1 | TGCGCCAGCAGCCTACAGGGCCCTAGGGAGACCCAGTACTTC | CASSLQGPRETQYF
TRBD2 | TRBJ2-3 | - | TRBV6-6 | TGTGCCAGCACCAGACTAGCGAGGGGAAACGTAGATACGCAGTATTTT | CASTRLARGNVDTQYF
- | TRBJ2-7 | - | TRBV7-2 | TGTGCCAGCAGCGATGGAGGGCCTGGTTCCTACGAGCAGTACTTC | CASSDGGPGSYEQYF
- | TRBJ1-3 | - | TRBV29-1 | TGCAGCGTTGACAGAATTTCTGGAAACACCATATATTTT | CSVDRISGNTIYF
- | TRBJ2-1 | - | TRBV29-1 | TGCAGCGTTGAAGCAGTCGGACTCAGATCCTACAATGAGCAGTTCTTC | CSVEAVGLRSYNEQFF
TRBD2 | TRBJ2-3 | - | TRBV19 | TGTGCCAGTAGTCCTAGCGGGGGAAGCACAGATACGCAGTATTTT | CASSPSGGSTDTQYF
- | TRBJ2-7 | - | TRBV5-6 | TGTGCCAGCAGCTTGGACAGGTACGAGCAGTACTTC | CASSLDRYEQYF
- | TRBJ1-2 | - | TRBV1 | TGCACCAGCAGCCGGAGGTCACCTGGGGGCAACTATGGCTACACCTTC | CTSSRRSPGGNYGYTF
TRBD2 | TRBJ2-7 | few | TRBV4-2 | TGTGCCAGCAGCCAAGGTCGCCTAGCGGGTACGGAGCAGTACTTC | CASSQGRLAGTEQYF
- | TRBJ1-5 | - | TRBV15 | TGTGCCACCAGCAGAGATTCGGGGGGTCAGCCCCAGCATTTT | CATSRDSGGQPQHF
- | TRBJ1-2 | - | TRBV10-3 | TGTGCCATCAGTGAGCAGGTGTATGGCTACACCTTC | CAISEQVYGYTF
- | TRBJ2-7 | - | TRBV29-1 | TGCAGCGTGGGACACCGCACCCCCTACGAGCAGTACTTC | CSVGHRTPYEQYF
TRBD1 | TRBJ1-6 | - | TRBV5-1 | TGCGCCAGCAGCGGGGGGACAGCCTATAATTCACCCCTCCACTTT | CASSGGTAYNSPLHF
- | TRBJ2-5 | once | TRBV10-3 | TGTGCCATCAGACAGGGAACTACCTCCACGGGGGGAGAGACCCAGTACTTC | CAIRQGTTSTGGETQYF
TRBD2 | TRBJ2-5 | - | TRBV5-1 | TGCGTCAGCAGCTTGAGGGGTCGGACTAGCGGGGAAGAGACCCAGTACTTC | CVSSLRGRTSGEETQYF
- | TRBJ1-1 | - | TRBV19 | TGTGCCAGTAGTATTTGGCTTGTCTCAACAGGAGCCAACACTGAAGCTTTCTTT | CASSIWLVSTGANTEAFF
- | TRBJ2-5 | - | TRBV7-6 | TGTGCCAGCAGCTCCCCAACCAGGATACTGTACCAAGAGACCCAGTACTTC | CASSSPTRILYQETQYF
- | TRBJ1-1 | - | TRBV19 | TGTGCCAGTACCAAACAGGGCCAAGTGAACACTGAAGCTTTCTTT | CASTKQGQVNTEAFF
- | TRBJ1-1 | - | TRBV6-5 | TGTGCCAGCAGTAGAAACAGACCGAACACTGAAGCTTTCTTT | CASSRNRPNTEAFF
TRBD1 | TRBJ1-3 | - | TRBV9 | TGTGCCAGCAGCGTAGGACATTCGACAGGGAACACCATATATTTT | CASSVGHSTGNTIYF
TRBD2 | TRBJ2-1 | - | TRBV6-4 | TGTGCCAGCAGTCGACTAGCGGGAGGGCCCAATGAGCAGTTCTTC | CASSRLAGGPNEQFF
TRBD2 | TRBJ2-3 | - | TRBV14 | TGTGCCAGCAGCCAAGTACGGGCCGCTGGGAGGGGAGATACGCAGTATTTT | CASSQVRAAGRGDTQYF
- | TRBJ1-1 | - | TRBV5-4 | TGTGCCAGCAGCTTATCGAGTACTGAAGCTTTCTTT | CASSLSSTEAFF
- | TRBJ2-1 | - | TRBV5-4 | TGTGCCAGCAGCTCAGGACAGCTTATTAACAATGAGCAGTTCTTC | CASSSGQLINNEQFF
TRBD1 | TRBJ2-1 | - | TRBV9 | TGTGCCAGCAGCAATAACGGACAGGGGTTCATTAAATTGCATGACAATGAGCAGTTCTTC | CASSNNGQGFIKLHDNEQFF
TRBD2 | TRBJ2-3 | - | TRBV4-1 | TGCGCCAGCAGCTCCGGACTAGCGGGGTACACAGATACGCAGTATTTT | CASSSGLAGYTDTQYF
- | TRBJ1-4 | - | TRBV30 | TGTGCCTGGGAACAGGGAAATGAAAAACTGTTTTTT | CAWEQGNEKLFF
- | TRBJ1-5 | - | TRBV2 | TGTGCCAGCAGTCCACTTGGCGGGCCACAAAATCAGCCCCAGCATTTT | CASSPLGGPQNQPQHF
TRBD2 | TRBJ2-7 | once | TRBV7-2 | TGTGCCAGCAGAACCACTAGCGGGGATTCCTACGAGCAGTACTTC | CASRTTSGDSYEQYF
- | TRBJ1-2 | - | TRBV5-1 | TGCGCCAGCAGCCCCAACCCCTCAGGTCGTTATGGCTACACCTTC | CASSPNPSGRYGYTF
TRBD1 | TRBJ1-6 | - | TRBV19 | TGTGCCAGTAGTAGAGCCCGGGACAGGCTATGGAATTCACCCCTCCACTTT | CASSRARDRLWNSPLHF
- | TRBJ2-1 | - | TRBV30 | TGTGCCTGGAGTGTACTGGATAGAGGCAACAATGAGCAGTTCTTC | CAWSVLDRGNNEQFF
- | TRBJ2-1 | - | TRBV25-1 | TGTGCCAGCAGTGAATTTGATGCGGTATCCTACAATGAGCAGTTCTTC | CASSEFDAVSYNEQFF
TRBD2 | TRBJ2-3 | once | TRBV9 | TGTGCCAGCAGCGTAGCTGGTGGGGGAGGGACCCCAACTAGCACAGATACGCAGTATTTT | CASSVAGGGGTPTSTDTQYF